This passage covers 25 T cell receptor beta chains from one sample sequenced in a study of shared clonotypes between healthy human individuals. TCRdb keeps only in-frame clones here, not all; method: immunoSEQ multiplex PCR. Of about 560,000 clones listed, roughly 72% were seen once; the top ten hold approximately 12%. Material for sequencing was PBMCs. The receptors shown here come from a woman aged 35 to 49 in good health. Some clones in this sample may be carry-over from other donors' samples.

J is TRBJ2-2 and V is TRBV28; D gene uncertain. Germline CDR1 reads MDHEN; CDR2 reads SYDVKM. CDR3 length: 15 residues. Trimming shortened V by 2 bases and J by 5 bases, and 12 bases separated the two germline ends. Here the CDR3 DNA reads TGTGCCAGCAGTTTACCTCCTTGGGCGACCGGGGAGCTGTTTTTT. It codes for CASSLPPWATGELFF. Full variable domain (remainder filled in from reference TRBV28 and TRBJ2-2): DVKVTQSSRYLVKRTGEKVFLECVQDMDHENMFWYRQDPGLGLRLIYFSYDVKMKEKGDIPEGYSVSREKKERFSLILESASTNQTSMYLCASSLPPWATGELFFGEGSRLTVL.

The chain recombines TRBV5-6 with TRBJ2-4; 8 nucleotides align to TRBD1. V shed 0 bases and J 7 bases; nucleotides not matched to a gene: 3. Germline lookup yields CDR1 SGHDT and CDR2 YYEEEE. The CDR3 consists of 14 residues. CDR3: CASSLGQGRNIQYF. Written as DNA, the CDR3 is TGTGCCAGCAGCTTGGGACAGGGGAGGAACATTCAGTACTTC.

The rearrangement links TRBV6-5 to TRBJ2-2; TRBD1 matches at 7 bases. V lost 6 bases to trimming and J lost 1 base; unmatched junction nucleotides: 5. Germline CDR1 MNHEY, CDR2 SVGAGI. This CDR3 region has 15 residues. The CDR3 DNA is TGTGCCAGCAGGCCTAGGACAGGGAACACCGGGGAGCTGTTTTTT. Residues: CASRPRTGNTGELFF.

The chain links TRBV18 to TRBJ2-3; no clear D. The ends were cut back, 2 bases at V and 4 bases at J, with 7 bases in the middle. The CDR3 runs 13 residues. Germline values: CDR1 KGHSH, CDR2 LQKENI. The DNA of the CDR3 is TGTGCCAGCTCACCAACGCTTTCAGATACGCAGTATTTT. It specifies CASSPTLSDTQYF. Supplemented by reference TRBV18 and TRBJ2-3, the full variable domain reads NAGVMQNPRHLVRRRGQEARLRCSPMKGHSHVYWYRQLPEEGLKFMVYLQKENIIDESGMPKERFSAEFPKEGPSILRIQQVVRGDSAAYFCASSPTLSDTQYFGPGTRLTVL.

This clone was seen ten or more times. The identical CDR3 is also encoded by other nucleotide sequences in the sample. The CDR3 spells CARAEGGYNEQFF. CDR3 sequence (DNA): TGTGCCAGGGCGGAGGGGGGTTACAATGAGCAGTTCTTC. The chain has TRBV2 and TRBJ2-1, with D perhaps assigned TRBD1 or TRBD2 (6 bases each). The CDR3 runs 13 residues. V dropped 9 bases and J dropped 4 bases, with 13 bases sitting between them. Germline-derived CDR1 and CDR2 are SNHLY and FYNNEI.

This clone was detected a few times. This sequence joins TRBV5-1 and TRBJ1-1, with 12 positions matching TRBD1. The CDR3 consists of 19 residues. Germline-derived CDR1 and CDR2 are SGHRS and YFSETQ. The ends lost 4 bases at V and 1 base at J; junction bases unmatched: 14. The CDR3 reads CASSPTRGTGGRENTEAFF. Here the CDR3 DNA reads TGCGCCAGCAGCCCCACTCGGGGGACAGGGGGCAGGGAGAACACTGAAGCTTTCTTT.

CDR3 protein: CASSFGGLNTEAFF. In DNA form, the CDR3 reads TGTGCCAGCAGCTTCGGGGGCCTGAACACTGAAGCTTTCTTT. The chain uses TRBV7-9 and TRBJ1-1; TRBD1 is a possible D gene (6 bases). V dropped 3 bases and J dropped 0 bases, with 8 bases sitting between them. Germline lookup yields CDR1 SEHNR and CDR2 FQNEAQ (reference sequence). The length of the CDR3 is 14 residues. Filled out from reference TRBV7-9 and TRBJ1-1, the complete variable domain reads DTGVSQNPRHKITKRGQNVTFRCDPISEHNRLYWYRQTLGQGPEFLTYFQNEAQLEKSRLLSDRFSAERPKGSFSTLEIQRTEQGDSAMYLCASSFGGLNTEAFFGQGTRLTVV.

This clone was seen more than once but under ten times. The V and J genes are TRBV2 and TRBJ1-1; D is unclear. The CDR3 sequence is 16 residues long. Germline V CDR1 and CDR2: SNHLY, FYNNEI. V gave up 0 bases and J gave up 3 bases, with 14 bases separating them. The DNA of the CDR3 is TGTGCCAGCAGTGAAGCGGTACGGGGTGTTGACACTGAAGCTTTCTTT. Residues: CASSEAVRGVDTEAFF.

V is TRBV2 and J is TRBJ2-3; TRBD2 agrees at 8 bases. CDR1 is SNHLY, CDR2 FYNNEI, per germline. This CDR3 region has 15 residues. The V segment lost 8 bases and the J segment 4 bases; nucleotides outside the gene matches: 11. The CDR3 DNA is TGTGCCAGCGGCCGAAGCGGGAGAAGCTCAGATACGCAGTATTTT. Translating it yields CASGRSGRSSDTQYF.

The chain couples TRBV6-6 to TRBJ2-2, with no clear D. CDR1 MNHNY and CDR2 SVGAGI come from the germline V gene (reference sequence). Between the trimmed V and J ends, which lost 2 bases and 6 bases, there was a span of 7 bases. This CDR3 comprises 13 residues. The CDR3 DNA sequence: TGTGCCAGCAGTTACATGGGGTCCGGGGAGCTGTTTTTT. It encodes CASSYMGSGELFF.

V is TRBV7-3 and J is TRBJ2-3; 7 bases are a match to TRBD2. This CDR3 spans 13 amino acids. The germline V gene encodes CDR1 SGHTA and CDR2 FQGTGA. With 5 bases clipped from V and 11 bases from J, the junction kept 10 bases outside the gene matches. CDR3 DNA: TGTGCCAGCAGCACCCGGGACTACGAGATGCAGTATTTT. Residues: CASSTRDYEMQYF.

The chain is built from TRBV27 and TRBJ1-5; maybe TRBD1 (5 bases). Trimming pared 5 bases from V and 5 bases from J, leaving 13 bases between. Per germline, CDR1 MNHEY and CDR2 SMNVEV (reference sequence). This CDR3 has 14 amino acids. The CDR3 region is CASSRWGGDQPQHF. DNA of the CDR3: TGTGCCAGCAGTCGGTGGGGAGGGGATCAGCCCCAGCATTTT.

In DNA, the CDR3 is TGCAGCGTTGAACCGGGCCTCATTTTGAACACTGAAGCTTTCTTT. Its protein is CSVEPGLILNTEAFF. V and J are TRBV29-1 and TRBJ1-1; D is ambiguous. The V gene's germline CDR1 is SQVTM and CDR2 ANQGSEA. The CDR3 loop spans 15 amino acids. V was cut by 2 bases and J by 0 bases, with 13 bases left in between.

For the CDR3, the DNA is TGTGCCTGGAACTCGGGATTAACCTACAATGAGCAGTTCTTC. Protein: CAWNSGLTYNEQFF. The rearrangement links TRBV30 to TRBJ2-1; TRBD2 might be the D (5 bases). V dropped 4 bases and J dropped 2 bases, with 12 bases sitting between them. Germline V lookup: CDR1 GTSNPN, CDR2 SVGIG (reference sequence). This CDR3 has 14 residues.

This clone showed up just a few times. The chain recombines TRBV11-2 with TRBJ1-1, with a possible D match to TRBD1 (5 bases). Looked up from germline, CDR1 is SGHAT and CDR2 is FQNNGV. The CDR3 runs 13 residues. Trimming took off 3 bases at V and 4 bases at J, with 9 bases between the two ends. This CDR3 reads CASSFQQATEAFF. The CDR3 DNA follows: TGTGCCAGCAGCTTTCAACAGGCCACTGAAGCTTTCTTT.

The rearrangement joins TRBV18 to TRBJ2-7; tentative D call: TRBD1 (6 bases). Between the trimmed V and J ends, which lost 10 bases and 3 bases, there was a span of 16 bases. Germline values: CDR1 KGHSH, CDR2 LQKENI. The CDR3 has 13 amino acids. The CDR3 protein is CATSGGQNYEQYF. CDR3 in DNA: TGTGCCACCTCGGGCGGACAGAACTACGAGCAGTACTTC.

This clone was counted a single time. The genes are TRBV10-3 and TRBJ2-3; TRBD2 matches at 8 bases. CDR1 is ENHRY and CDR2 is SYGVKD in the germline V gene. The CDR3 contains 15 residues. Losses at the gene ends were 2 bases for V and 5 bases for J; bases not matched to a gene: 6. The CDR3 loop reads CAISEAGGAGDTQYF. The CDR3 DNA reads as TGTGCCATCAGTGAGGCCGGGGGGGCGGGAGATACGCAGTATTTT.

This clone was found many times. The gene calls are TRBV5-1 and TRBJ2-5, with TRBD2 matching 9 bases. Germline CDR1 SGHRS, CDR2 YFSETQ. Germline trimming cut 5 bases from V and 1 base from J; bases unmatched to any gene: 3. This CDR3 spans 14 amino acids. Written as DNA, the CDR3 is TGCGCCAGCAGACCGACTAGCGGCCAAGAGACCCAGTACTTC. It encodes CASRPTSGQETQYF.

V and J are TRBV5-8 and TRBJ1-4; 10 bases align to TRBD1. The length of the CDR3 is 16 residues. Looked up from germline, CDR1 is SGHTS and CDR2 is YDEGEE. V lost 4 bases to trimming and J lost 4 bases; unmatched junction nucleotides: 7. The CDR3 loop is CASSPNGQGVNEKLFF. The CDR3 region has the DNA TGTGCCAGCAGCCCAAATGGACAGGGGGTTAATGAAAAACTGTTTTTT.

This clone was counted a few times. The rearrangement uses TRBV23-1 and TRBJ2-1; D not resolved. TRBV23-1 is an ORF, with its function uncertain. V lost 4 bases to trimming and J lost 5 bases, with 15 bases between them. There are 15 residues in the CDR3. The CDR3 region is CASSRWGNSNNEQFF. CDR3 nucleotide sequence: TGCGCCAGCAGTCGGTGGGGTAACTCGAACAATGAGCAGTTCTTC.

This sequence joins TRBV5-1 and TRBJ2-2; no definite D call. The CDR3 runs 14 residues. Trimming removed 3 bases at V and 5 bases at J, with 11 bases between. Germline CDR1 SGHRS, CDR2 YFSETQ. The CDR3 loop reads CASSSRAGTGELFF. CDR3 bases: TGCGCCAGCAGCTCCCGGGCTGGGACCGGGGAGCTGTTTTTT.

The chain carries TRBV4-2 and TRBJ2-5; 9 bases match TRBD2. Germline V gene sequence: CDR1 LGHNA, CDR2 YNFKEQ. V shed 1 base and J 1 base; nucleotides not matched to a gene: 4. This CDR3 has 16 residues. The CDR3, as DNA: TGTGCCAGCAGCCAAGGGGAACTAGCGGGCCAAGAGACCCAGTACTTC. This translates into CASSQGELAGQETQYF.

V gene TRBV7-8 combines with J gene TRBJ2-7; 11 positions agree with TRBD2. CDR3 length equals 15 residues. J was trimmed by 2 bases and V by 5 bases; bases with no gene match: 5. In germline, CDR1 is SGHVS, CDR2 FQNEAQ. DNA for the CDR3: TGTGCCAGCAGCAGACCGGGACTAGCGGCCTACGAGCAGTACTTC. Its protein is CASSRPGLAAYEQYF.

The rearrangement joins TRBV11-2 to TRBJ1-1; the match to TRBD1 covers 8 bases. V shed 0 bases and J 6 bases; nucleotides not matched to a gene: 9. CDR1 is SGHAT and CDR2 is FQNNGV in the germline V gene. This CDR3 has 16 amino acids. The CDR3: CASSLDRDTQGAEAFF. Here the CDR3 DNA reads TGTGCCAGCAGCTTAGATCGGGATACACAGGGGGCTGAAGCTTTCTTT.

As DNA, the CDR3 is TGTGCCAGCAGCTTTCCTGAGGGGGGCGACACTGAAGCTTTCTTT. This codes for CASSFPEGGDTEAFF. The V and J genes are TRBV7-6 and TRBJ1-1; D might be TRBD1 (6 bases). V lost 3 bases to trimming and J lost 3 bases, with 14 bases between them. The length of the CDR3 is 15 residues. Germline CDR1 is SGHVS and CDR2 is FNYEAQ.